Below, 31 T cell receptor beta chains from the same sample are listed, as sequenced in a study of radiotherapy plus CTLA-4 blockade in lung cancer. Some clones are missing from TCRdb's copy, which holds only in-frame ones; the method was immunoSEQ multiplex PCR. This sample carries 43,000 or so clones, roughly 76% of them seen once, and the ten largest clones take 3.5% to 4%. The sequencing here drew on peripheral blood, taken from a patient treated with radiotherapy plus ipilimumab. The receptors here all came from a human donor with non-small cell lung cancer who had a complete response to radiotherapy plus ipilimumab.

This clone was counted only a few times. The chain links TRBV5-1 to TRBJ1-4; 7 bases are shared with TRBD1. CDR1 is SGHRS and CDR2 is YFSETQ in the germline V gene. The J segment lost 6 bases and the V segment lost 4 bases, leaving 12 bases of the junction unmatched. This CDR3 spans 16 amino acids. The CDR3 nucleotides read TGCGCCAGCAGCCTCCGGGCCGAGACAGGGTATGAAAAACTGTTTTTT. Translation: CASSLRAETGYEKLFF.

The V gene is TRBV19, the J gene TRBJ2-3; 7 bases align to TRBD2. The CDR3 sequence is 12 residues long. The germline V gene has CDR1 LNHDA and CDR2 SQIVND (reference sequence). V trimming: 3 bases; J trimming: 6 bases; junction bases outside the gene matches: 0. CDR3 amino acids: CASSMGGDTQYF. CDR3 coding DNA: TGTGCCAGTAGTATGGGGGGGGATACGCAGTATTTT.

This clone was seen many times. This chain links TRBV30 with TRBJ1-4, with D perhaps matching TRBD1 (6 bases). The germline CDR1 and CDR2 sequences are GTSNPN and SVGIG (reference sequence). The CDR3 has 13 amino acids. V gave up 4 bases and J gave up 7 bases, with 13 bases separating them. CDR3 residues: CAWTQGLGEKLFF. As DNA, the CDR3 is TGTGCCTGGACCCAGGGGTTGGGTGAAAAACTGTTTTTT. The whole variable domain, remainder taken from reference TRBV30 and TRBJ1-4, is SQTIHQWPATLVQPVGSPLSLECTVEGTSNPNLYWYRQAAGRGLQLLFYSVGIGQISSEVPQNLSASRPQDRQFILSSKKLLLSDSGFYLCAWTQGLGEKLFFGSGTQLSVL.

The CDR3 DNA reads TGCACCAGCAGAACCGGGACAGATGATAGCAATCAGCCCCAGCATTTT. It translates to CTSRTGTDDSNQPQHF. The V gene is TRBV1, the J gene TRBJ1-5; the tabulated D call, TRBD1, remains unverified against the DNA. TRBV1 is a known pseudogene. The CDR3 has 16 amino acids.

The chain is built from TRBV5-1 and TRBJ1-3; D is perhaps TRBD1 (5 bases). Germline assignment: CDR1 SGHRS and CDR2 YFSETQ. The CDR3 extends over 14 amino acids. V was cut by 4 bases and J by 2 bases, with 10 bases left in between. CDR3 sequence (DNA): TGCGCCAGCAGCGGGGGGGGAGCTGGAAACACCATATATTTT. Translation: CASSGGGAGNTIYF.

This clone was counted many times. The V call is TRBV15, the J call TRBJ2-7; weak D call: TRBD2 (6 bases). Germline values: CDR1 LNHNV, CDR2 YYDKDF (reference sequence). There are 15 residues in the CDR3. The V end was cut by 1 base, the J end by 2 bases, with 12 bases between. The CDR3 region has the DNA TGTGCCACCAGCAGAGGGCGGGACGGGACCTACGAGCAGTACTTC. Translation gives CATSRGRDGTYEQYF. Together with reference TRBV15 and TRBJ2-7, the CDR3 gives the full variable domain: DAMVIQNPRYQVTQFGKPVTLSCSQTLNHNVMYWYQQKSSQAPKLLFHYYDKDFNNEADTPDNFQSRRPNTSFCFLDIRSPGLGDTAMYLCATSRGRDGTYEQYFGPGTRLTVT.

The chain employs TRBV28 and TRBJ1-2; 7 bases map to TRBD1. The CDR3 consists of 13 residues. Germline V gives CDR1 MDHEN, CDR2 SYDVKM. V shed 7 bases, J shed 4 bases, and the junction held 6 bases outside the gene matches. CDR3 loop: CASNTGTAYGYTF. In nucleotides, the CDR3 is TGTGCCAGCAACACCGGGACAGCCTATGGCTACACCTTC.

The chain links TRBV27 to TRBJ2-7; TRBD2 might be the D (6 bases). CDR3 length: 15 amino acids. Trimming pared 2 bases from V and 6 bases from J, leaving 17 bases between. In germline, CDR1 is MNHEY, CDR2 SMNVEV (reference sequence). The CDR3 DNA reads as TGTGCCAGCAGTTTAGTGACCGGGAGCTTGGGCGAGCAGTACTTC. Translating gives CASSLVTGSLGEQYF.

This clone was counted a few times. The chain carries TRBV6-5 and TRBJ1-1; tentatively, D is TRBD1 (5 bases). The CDR3 runs to 15 residues. V was clipped by 2 bases and J by 2 bases, with 12 bases between them. Per germline, CDR1 MNHEY and CDR2 SVGAGI. CDR3 region: CASSYQTETNTEAFF. The CDR3 nucleotides read TGTGCCAGCAGTTACCAGACAGAGACTAACACTGAAGCTTTCTTT.

This chain links TRBV7-3 with TRBJ2-3; 13 bases map to TRBD2. The CDR3 is 17 amino acids. V was pared by 5 bases and J by 0 bases, with 5 bases of the junction left unmatched. CDR1 and CDR2 (germline): SGHTA, FQGTGA. CDR3 sequence reads: CASSPGTSGVSTDTQYF. In nucleotides, the CDR3 is TGTGCCAGCAGCCCAGGGACTAGCGGGGTTAGCACAGATACGCAGTATTTT.

In its sample, this clone was seen once. The V call is TRBV4-3, the J call TRBJ2-1, with 7 positions matching TRBD2. Germline V gene data show CDR1 as LGHNA and CDR2 as YSLEER. The CDR3 length is 13 residues. Unmatched junction bases numbered 4, after V lost 3 bases and J lost 8 bases. The CDR3 loop reads CASSHRGVHEQFF. Written as DNA, the CDR3 is TGCGCCAGCAGCCATCGGGGGGTTCATGAGCAGTTCTTC.

The chain combines TRBV13 with TRBJ2-7, with 7 bases that match TRBD1. CDR3 size: 17 residues. The germline CDR1 and CDR2 sequences are PRHDT and FYEKMQ (reference sequence). The V segment lost 2 bases and the J segment 1 base; nucleotides outside the gene matches: 11. CDR3 coding DNA: TGTGCCAGCAGCTTACTCCATGGGACAGAAATTTCCTACGAGCAGTACTTC. It is translated as CASSLLHGTEISYEQYF.

The rearrangement uses TRBV11-2 and TRBJ1-6, with 7 nucleotides matching TRBD1. J was trimmed by 5 bases and V by 2 bases; bases with no gene match: 3. The CDR3 totals 15 residues. Per the germline V gene, CDR1 is SGHAT and CDR2 is FQNNGV. CDR3 residues: CASSLYDRDNSPLHF. In DNA form, the CDR3 reads TGTGCCAGCAGCTTATACGACAGGGATAATTCACCCCTCCACTTT.

This sequence joins TRBV27 and TRBJ2-3; 8 positions match TRBD1. Trimming at V came to 3 bases and at J to 2 bases, leaving 7 bases not matched to a gene. The CDR3 loop spans 16 amino acids. Germline-derived CDR1 and CDR2 are MNHEY and SMNVEV (reference sequence). CDR3 coding DNA: TGTGCCAGCAGTTTTTCCGGGACAGGATACACAGATACGCAGTATTTT. Residues: CASSFSGTGYTDTQYF.

The rearrangement uses TRBV7-2 and TRBJ2-2; 8 nucleotides agree with TRBD1. V trimming: 2 bases; J trimming: 1 base; junction bases outside the gene matches: 6. The CDR3 loop spans 17 amino acids. Germline CDR1 reads SGHTA; CDR2 reads FQGNSA. The CDR3 sequence is CASSLRTGTGNTGELFF. CDR3 nucleotides: TGTGCCAGCAGCTTAAGGACAGGGACAGGGAACACCGGGGAGCTGTTTTTT.

This clone was recorded once. The chain's CDR3 is CASSARLQAGGLQQFF. CDR3 DNA: TGTGCCAGCAGCGCCCGACTCCAAGCGGGAGGATTGCAACAGTTCTTC. The V call is TRBV4-2, the J call TRBJ2-1, with TRBD2 matching 9 bases. Germline loops: CDR1 LGHNA, CDR2 YNFKEQ. J gave up 13 bases and V 5 bases, and 18 bases lay outside the gene matches. CDR3 length: 16 residues.

The sample holds one count of this clone. The chain employs TRBV5-4 and TRBJ1-2; 9 positions agree with TRBD1. CDR1 and CDR2 from the germline V gene are SGHNT and YYREEE (reference sequence). The CDR3 has 15 residues. Unmatched junction bases numbered 6, after V lost 2 bases and J lost 4 bases. CDR3 in DNA: TGTGCCAGCAGCTTCGGACAGGGGATTGGCTATGGCTACACCTTC. This codes for CASSFGQGIGYGYTF. Variable domain in full (rest from reference TRBV5-4 and TRBJ1-2): ETGVTQSPTHLIKTRGQQVTLRCSSQSGHNTVSWYQQALGQGPQFIFQYYREEENGRGNFPPRFSGLQFPNYSSELNVNALELDDSALYLCASSFGQGIGYGYTFGSGTRLTVV.

V and J are TRBV18 and TRBJ2-1, with D perhaps TRBD2 (5 bases). V was shortened by 1 base and J by 0 bases, with 16 bases between the two germline ends. Germline V gene sequence: CDR1 KGHSH, CDR2 LQKENI. The CDR3 consists of 18 residues. The CDR3 DNA follows: TGTGCCAGCTCACCACTGAGTTCGTGGGAGAGCTCCTACAATGAGCAGTTCTTC. Amino acid sequence: CASSPLSSWESSYNEQFF.

This clone was counted a few times. The rearrangement uses TRBV14 and TRBJ1-1; possibly TRBD1 for D (5 bases). This CDR3 spans 14 amino acids. Trimming shortened V by 8 bases and J by 2 bases, and 15 bases separated the two germline ends. CDR1 and CDR2 from the germline V gene are SGHDN and FVKESK. CDR3 protein: CASAARQINTEAFF. The CDR3 DNA follows: TGTGCCAGCGCAGCTAGACAGATAAACACTGAAGCTTTCTTT.

The rearrangement links TRBV6-5 to TRBJ2-4; 10 positions match TRBD2. Germline V gene sequence: CDR1 MNHEY, CDR2 SVGAGI. The CDR3 contains 16 residues. Germline trimming cut 2 bases from V and 1 base from J; bases unmatched to any gene: 2. The CDR3 region has the DNA TGTGCCAGCAGTTACAGCGGGGGGGCGGCCAAAAACATTCAGTACTTC. Protein product: CASSYSGGAAKNIQYF.

This clone has a single count. J is TRBJ1-4 and V is TRBV6-5; TRBD1 agrees at 7 bases. The length of the CDR3 is 15 residues. V gave up 8 bases and J gave up 4 bases; unmatched junction bases: 10. The germline CDR1 and CDR2 sequences are MNHEY and SVGAGI. The CDR3 DNA follows: TGTGCCAGCGGAAGGGCGACAGGGTTTAATGAAAAACTGTTTTTT. This translates into CASGRATGFNEKLFF.

This clone has a handful of counts. This sequence joins TRBV2 and TRBJ1-3, with D possibly matching TRBD1 (5 bases). Germline assignment: CDR1 SNHLY and CDR2 FYNNEI. Between the trimmed V and J ends, which lost 4 bases and 0 bases, there was a span of 13 bases. The CDR3 contains 16 residues. CDR3 region: CASSARAIPSGNTIYF. Written as DNA, the CDR3 is TGTGCCAGCAGTGCCAGGGCTATACCCTCTGGAAACACCATATATTTT.

The chain uses TRBV13 and TRBJ1-2, with 9 positions matching TRBD1. Looked up from germline, CDR1 is PRHDT and CDR2 is FYEKMQ (reference sequence). The CDR3 is 13 residues long. After removal of 3 bases from V and 8 bases from J, the junction contained 4 bases not matched to a gene. DNA for the CDR3: TGTGCCAGCAGCTTCCGACAGGGGGGAGGCTACACCTTC. Amino acid sequence: CASSFRQGGGYTF.

The chain combines TRBV7-6 with TRBJ1-6; 8 positions agree with TRBD1. V dropped 1 base and J dropped 5; count of bases not matched to a gene: 4. The CDR3 totals 16 residues. Germline V gives CDR1 SGHVS, CDR2 FNYEAQ. CDR3 DNA sequence: TGTGCCAGCAGCTTAGGAACAGGGGGAAATAATTCACCCCTCCACTTT. This codes for CASSLGTGGNNSPLHF.

In this sample, this clone turned up once. The chain couples TRBV7-9 to TRBJ1-4; 7 bases line up with TRBD1. The CDR3 is 17 amino acids. V shed 5 bases, J shed 8 bases, and the junction held 17 bases outside the gene matches. Germline V lookup: CDR1 SEHNR, CDR2 FQNEAQ (reference sequence). The CDR3 spells CASSPPNLDRVKEKLFF. CDR3 bases: TGTGCCAGCAGCCCCCCGAACCTTGACAGGGTAAAGGAAAAACTGTTTTTT.

This clone was seen only a few times. The V call is TRBV6-1, the J call TRBJ1-4, with a weak D call TRBD1 (5 bases). V lost 6 bases, J lost 9 bases, and 20 bases lay in between. The length of the CDR3 is 15 residues. CDR1 MNHNS and CDR2 SASEGT come from the germline V gene. The CDR3 loop reads CASRGGTMGPKKLFF. CDR3 DNA: TGTGCCAGCAGGGGGGGGACGATGGGGCCCAAAAAACTGTTTTTT.

This chain uses TRBV7-8 with TRBJ2-6; a weak D match, TRBD2 (6 bases). The germline V gene encodes CDR1 SGHVS and CDR2 FQNEAQ. The CDR3 covers 15 residues. Trimming shortened V by 5 bases and J by 12 bases, and 20 bases separated the two germline ends. The CDR3 sequence: CASSTNRPRGSVLTF. The DNA for the CDR3 is TGTGCCAGCAGCACCAACCGGCCCCGGGGGTCCGTCCTGACTTTC. Based on the CDR3 plus reference TRBV7-8 and TRBJ2-6, the full variable domain is GAGVSQSPRYKVAKRGQDVALRCDPISGHVSLFWYQQALGQGPEFLTYFQNEAQLDKSGLPSDRFFAERPEGSVSTLKIQRTQQEDSAVYLCASSTNRPRGSVLTFGAGSRLTVL.

V gene TRBV6-1 combines with J gene TRBJ1-5, with 10 bases matching TRBD1. The CDR3 is made up of 14 amino acids. The junction had 0 bases not matched to a gene; V was cut back by 1 base and J by 6 bases. CDR1 and CDR2 (germline): MNHNS, SASEGT. CDR3: CASSEGTGGQPQHF. In nucleotides, the CDR3 is TGTGCCAGCAGTGAAGGGACAGGGGGTCAGCCCCAGCATTTT.

J is TRBJ2-4 and V is TRBV29-1, with 7 bases aligning to TRBD1. The CDR3 totals 13 residues. Losses at the gene ends were 4 bases for V and 6 bases for J; bases not matched to a gene: 6. CDR1 is SQVTM and CDR2 is ANQGSEA in the germline V gene. The CDR3 DNA follows: TGCAGCGTTGGTCCGGGACAGCCAAACATTCAGTACTTC. Its protein product is CSVGPGQPNIQYF. The whole variable domain, remainder taken from reference TRBV29-1 and TRBJ2-4, is SAVISQKPSRDICQRGTSLTIQCQVDSQVTMMFWYRQQPGQSLTLIATANQGSEATYESGFVIDKFPISRPNLTFSTLTVSNMSPEDSSIYLCSVGPGQPNIQYFGAGTRLSVL.

The chain is built from TRBV6-1 and TRBJ1-1; TRBD1 matches 11 bases. The CDR3 spans 15 residues. Germline V gives CDR1 MNHNS, CDR2 SASEGT. V lost 1 base to trimming and J lost 5 bases; unmatched junction nucleotides: 3. The CDR3 region is CASSEEGTGGTEAFF. In nucleotides, the CDR3 is TGTGCCAGCAGTGAAGAAGGGACAGGGGGGACTGAAGCTTTCTTT.

The chain has TRBV10-2 and TRBJ2-7; 7 bases map to TRBD1. This CDR3 contains 12 residues. From germline, CDR1 is WSHSY and CDR2 SAAADI. Trimming cost V 6 bases and J 3 bases; bases outside gene matches: 2. The CDR3, as DNA: TGCGCCAGCAGGGGACAGCACTACGAGCAGTACTTC. Translation gives CASRGQHYEQYF.